Listed below are T cell receptor beta chains from one sample, sequenced in a study of Ad26.COV2.S vaccination and SARS-CoV-2 variants. Produced via immunoSEQ multiplex PCR; TCRdb's table is partial and in-frame only. The table has about 390,000 clones, about nine tenths seen once; the top ten hold about 3.6%. The sample was peripheral blood, taken in a trial of Ad26.COV2.S vaccine versus placebo. Receptors were obtained from a person between 18 and 59 years old who received the Ad26.COV2.S COVID-19 vaccine or a placebo. Each CDR3 is given with its conserved first and last residue. The order of the fields is J gene, V gene, clone size, CDR3 protein. The listing skips clone size in some rows; elsewhere it reads once, few, many or a size class.

TRBJ1-1	TRBV5-1	NA	CASTPEGGLTEAFF
TRBJ2-7	TRBV2	NA	CASSALGQEEAFYAYEQYF
TRBJ1-2	TRBV11-2	NA	CASSFWTGDVYGYTF
TRBJ1-6	TRBV18	few	CASSPPQGSNSPLHF
TRBJ1-1	TRBV5-1	NA	CASSRQGPDTEAFF
TRBJ2-2	TRBV19	NA	CASSIITERYTGELFF
TRBJ1-1	TRBV25-1	NA	CASQGTGGTEAFF
TRBJ1-4	TRBV5-6	once	CASSLLHLENEKLFF
TRBJ2-1	TRBV5-1	NA	CASSLVLAGGPGYNEQFF
TRBJ2-1	TRBV5-1	NA	CASSLWTGGKGDEQFF
TRBJ2-7	TRBV18	NA	CASSLGDSYEQYF
TRBJ1-6	TRBV10-3	NA	CAISESLVKHSPLHF
TRBJ2-5	TRBV11-3	NA	CASSAGQETQYF
TRBJ2-7	TRBV19	NA	CASIRPDRAEQYF
TRBJ2-7	TRBV5-4	NA	CASSSGLAAPYEQYF
TRBJ2-5	TRBV7-9	NA	CASKQHLLGPEKETQYF
TRBJ2-7	TRBV6-5	NA	CASSERDIDYEQYF
TRBJ1-1	TRBV9	NA	CASSAGTGTEAFF
TRBJ2-4	TRBV11-1	NA	CASSFPGPKNIQYF
TRBJ1-5	TRBV7-2	NA	CASSPDREQPQHF
TRBJ1-1	TRBV2	NA	CASNPRTANTEAFF
TRBJ2-2	TRBV21-1	NA	CASPGTGELFF
TRBJ1-5	TRBV6-5	NA	CASSQPGTGFQPQHF
TRBJ1-4	TRBV28	few	CASSLSQINEKLFF
TRBJ2-3	TRBV6-5	once	CASSQSGTGTDTQYF
TRBJ1-6	TRBV3-1/TRBV3-2	NA	CASSQVTGGRFSGSPLHF
TRBJ2-1	TRBV7-2	once	CASSLGDRGRGGNEQFF
TRBJ2-7	TRBV19	NA	CASSPIGTDTYEQYF
TRBJ1-5	TRBV27	NA	CASGIQGGNQPQHF
TRBJ2-3	TRBV19	NA	CASTSTDTQYF
TRBJ2-4	TRBV7-8	NA	CASSPRGGTIAKNIQYF
TRBJ1-2	TRBV5-6	NA	CASSFPDALTNTF
TRBJ1-2	TRBV18	NA	CASSPEQGGSYGYTF
TRBJ1-1	TRBV2	NA	CASTGMGTEAFF
TRBJ1-1	TRBV10-1	NA	CASRQGPMNTEAFF
TRBJ2-2	TRBV29-1	once	CSVLADTGELFF
TRBJ1-1	TRBV5-6	NA	CASSLGTKRTEAFF
TRBJ2-2	TRBV4-2	NA	CASSREELLGTGELFF
TRBJ2-1	TRBV7-2	NA	CASSLAFDNFHRVSSGEQFF
TRBJ1-2	TRBV12-3/TRBV12-4	NA	CASSSSSNYGYTF
TRBJ1-5	TRBV19	NA	CAIARTGRNQPQHF